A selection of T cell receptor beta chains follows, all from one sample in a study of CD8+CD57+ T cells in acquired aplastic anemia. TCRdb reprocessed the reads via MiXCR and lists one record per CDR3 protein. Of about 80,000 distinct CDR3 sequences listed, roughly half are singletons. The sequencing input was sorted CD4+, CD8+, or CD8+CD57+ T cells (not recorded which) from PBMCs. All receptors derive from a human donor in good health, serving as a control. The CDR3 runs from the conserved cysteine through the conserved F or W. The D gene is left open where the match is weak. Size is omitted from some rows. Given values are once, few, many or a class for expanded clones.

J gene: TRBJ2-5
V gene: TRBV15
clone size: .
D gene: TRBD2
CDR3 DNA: TGTGCCACCAGCAGAGAACGTGCAGGGAGGGGTGGAGAGACCCAGTACTTC
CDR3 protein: CATSRERAGRGGETQYF

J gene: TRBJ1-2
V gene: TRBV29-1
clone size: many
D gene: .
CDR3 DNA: TGCAGCGTTGAGTCAGGGGACCACTATGGCTACACCTTC
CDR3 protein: CSVESGDHYGYTF

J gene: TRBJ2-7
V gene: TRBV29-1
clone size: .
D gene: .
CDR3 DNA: TGCAGCGTTGAGGTACAGTATCAGGAGCAGTACTTC
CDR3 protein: CSVEVQYQEQYF

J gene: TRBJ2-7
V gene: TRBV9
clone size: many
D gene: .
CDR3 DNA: TGTGCCAGCAGCGTAGGGTCCAGCCCCCTCTACGAGCAGTACTTC
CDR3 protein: CASSVGSSPLYEQYF

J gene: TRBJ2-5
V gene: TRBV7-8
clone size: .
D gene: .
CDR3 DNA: TGTGCCAGCAGCGCTCGACCAGAGGTGGCAGCCGATCAAGAGACCCAGTACTTC
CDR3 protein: CASSARPEVAADQETQYF

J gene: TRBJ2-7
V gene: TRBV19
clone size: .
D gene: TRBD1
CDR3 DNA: TGTGCCAGTAAACGGCAGGGGGAGACCTACGAGCAGTACTTC
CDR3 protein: CASKRQGETYEQYF

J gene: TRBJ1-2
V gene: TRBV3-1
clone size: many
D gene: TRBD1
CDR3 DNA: TGTGCCAGCAGCAAGGACAGGGGGAGCAACTATGGCTACACCTTC
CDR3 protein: CASSKDRGSNYGYTF

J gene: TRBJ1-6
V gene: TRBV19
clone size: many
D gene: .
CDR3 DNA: TGTGCCAGTAGTATAGCGACTGAATATAATTCACCCCTCCACTTT
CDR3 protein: CASSIATEYNSPLHF

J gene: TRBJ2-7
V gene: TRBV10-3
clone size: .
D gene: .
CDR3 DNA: TGTGCCATCAGTACGGGCCACGAGCAGTACTTC
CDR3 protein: CAISTGHEQYF

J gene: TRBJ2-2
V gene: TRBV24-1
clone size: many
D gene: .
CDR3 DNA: TGTGCCACCATGGGACCCCTGAACACCGGGGAGCTGTTTTTT
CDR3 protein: CATMGPLNTGELFF

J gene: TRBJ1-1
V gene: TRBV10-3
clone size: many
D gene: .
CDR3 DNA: TGTGCCATCAGATCCGGGACCGGTAGGAACACTGAAGCTTTCTTT
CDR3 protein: CAIRSGTGRNTEAFF

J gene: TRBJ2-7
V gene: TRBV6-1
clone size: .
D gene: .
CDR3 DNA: TGTGCCACCCGACTTGGGGGGTTCTCCTACGAGCAGTACTTC
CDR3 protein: CATRLGGFSYEQYF

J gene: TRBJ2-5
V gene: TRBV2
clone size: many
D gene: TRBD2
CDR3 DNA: TGTGCCAGCAGTGTTTACGGGGGGGAGGGAGAGACCCAGTACTTC
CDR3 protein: CASSVYGGEGETQYF

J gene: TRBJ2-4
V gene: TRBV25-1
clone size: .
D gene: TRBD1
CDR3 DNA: TGTGCCAGCAGTACCCGGACAGGGACAAACATTCAGTACTTC
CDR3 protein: CASSTRTGTNIQYF

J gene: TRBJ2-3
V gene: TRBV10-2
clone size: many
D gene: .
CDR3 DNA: TGCGCCAGCCAGGACGTATGGGGGGAGTCTAGCACAGATACGCAGTATTTT
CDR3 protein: CASQDVWGESSTDTQYF

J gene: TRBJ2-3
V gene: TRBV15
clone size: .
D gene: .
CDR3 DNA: TGTGCCACCAGCAGGCCGACTAGGTCTAGCACAGATACGCAGTATTTT
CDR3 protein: CATSRPTRSSTDTQYF

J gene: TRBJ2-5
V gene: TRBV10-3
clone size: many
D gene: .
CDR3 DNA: TGTGCCATCAGTGACAGCCCAGAGACCCAGTACTTC
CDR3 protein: CAISDSPETQYF

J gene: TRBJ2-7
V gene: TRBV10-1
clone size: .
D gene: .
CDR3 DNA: TGCGCCAGCAGTGATATTCCCCGGAGCTCCTACGAGCAGTACTTC
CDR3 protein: CASSDIPRSSYEQYF

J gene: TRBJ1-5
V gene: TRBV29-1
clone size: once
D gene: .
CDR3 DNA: TGCAGCGTCACCGGGACGGGTAGCAATCAGCCCCAGCATTTT
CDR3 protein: CSVTGTGSNQPQHF

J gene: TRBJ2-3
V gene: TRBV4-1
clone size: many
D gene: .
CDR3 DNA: TGCGCCAGCAGCCCACCGCTAGCGATGGATACGCAGTATTTT
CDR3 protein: CASSPPLAMDTQYF

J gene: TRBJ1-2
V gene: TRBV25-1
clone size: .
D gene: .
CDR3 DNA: TGTGCCAGCAGTGAACAGGTTTCAGCCCTTTCTAGTGGCTACACCTTC
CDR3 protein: CASSEQVSALSSGYTF

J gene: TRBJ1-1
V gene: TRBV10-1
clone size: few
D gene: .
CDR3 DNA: TGCGCCAGCAGTGAGTCGGCAGGGTACACTGAAGCTTTCTTT
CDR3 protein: CASSESAGYTEAFF

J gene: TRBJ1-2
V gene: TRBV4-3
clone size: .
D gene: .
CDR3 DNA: TGCGCCAGCAGCCAAGGTCTGGGATCCAGGAATGGCTACACCTTC
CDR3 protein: CASSQGLGSRNGYTF

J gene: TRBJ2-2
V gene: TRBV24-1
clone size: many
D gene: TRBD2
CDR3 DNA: TGTGCCACCAGTGACCCCTTGGGACTAGCGGGAGTCGGTACCGGGGAGCTGTTTTTT
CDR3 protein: CATSDPLGLAGVGTGELFF

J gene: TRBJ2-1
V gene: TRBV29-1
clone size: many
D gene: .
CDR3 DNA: .
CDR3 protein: CGVAGGTSLFF

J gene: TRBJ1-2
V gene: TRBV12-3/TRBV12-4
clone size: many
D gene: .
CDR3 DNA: TGTGCCAGCAGTTTAGGCGGGGCGCTTGGCTACACCTTC
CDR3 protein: CASSLGGALGYTF

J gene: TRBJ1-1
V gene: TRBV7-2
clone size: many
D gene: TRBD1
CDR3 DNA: TGTGCCAGCAGCTTCAGGTCGTCAGGGGGCAGAGGAAACACTGAAGCTTTCTTT
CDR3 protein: CASSFRSSGGRGNTEAFF

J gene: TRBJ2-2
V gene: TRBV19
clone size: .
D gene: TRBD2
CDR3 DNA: TGTGCCAGTACCCTCCGGACTAGCGCGAACACCGGGGAGCTGTTTTTT
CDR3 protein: CASTLRTSANTGELFF

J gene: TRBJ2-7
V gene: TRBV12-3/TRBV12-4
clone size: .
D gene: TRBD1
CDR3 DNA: TGTGCCAGCAGTTTATCTAGGACAGGGGGCTACGAGCAGTACTTC
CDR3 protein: CASSLSRTGGYEQYF

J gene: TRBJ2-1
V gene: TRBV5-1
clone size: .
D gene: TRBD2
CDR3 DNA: TGCGCCAGCAGCTTGGGTCTACTAGCGGAGACGCTCAATGAGCAGTTCTTC
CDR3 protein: CASSLGLLAETLNEQFF

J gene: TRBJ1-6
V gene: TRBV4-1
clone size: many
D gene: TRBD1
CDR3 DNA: TGCGCCAGCAGCCGAGAAACAGGGGTCTCCTCACCCCTCCACTTT
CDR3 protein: CASSRETGVSSPLHF

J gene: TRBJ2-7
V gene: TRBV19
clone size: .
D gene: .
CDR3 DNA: TGTGCCAGTAGTGAGTTTAGCTCGGGCTACGAGCAGTACTTC
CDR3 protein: CASSEFSSGYEQYF

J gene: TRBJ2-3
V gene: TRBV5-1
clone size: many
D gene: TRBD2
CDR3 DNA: TGCGCCAGCAGTCCTGGGACTAGCATCGATACGCAGTATTTT
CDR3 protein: CASSPGTSIDTQYF

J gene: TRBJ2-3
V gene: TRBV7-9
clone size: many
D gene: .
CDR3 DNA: TGTGCCAGCAGCTTAGTTTCGACCACAGATACGCAGTATTTT
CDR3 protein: CASSLVSTTDTQYF

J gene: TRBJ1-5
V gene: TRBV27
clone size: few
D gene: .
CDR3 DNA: TGTGCCAGCAGTTTGCGGGGAAATCAGCCCCAGCATTTT
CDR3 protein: CASSLRGNQPQHF

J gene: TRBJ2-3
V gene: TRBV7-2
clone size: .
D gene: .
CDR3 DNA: TGTGCCAGCAGCCCCACCCCCGGCACAGATACGCAGTATTTT
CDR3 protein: CASSPTPGTDTQYF

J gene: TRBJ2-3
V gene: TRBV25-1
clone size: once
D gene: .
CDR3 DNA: TGTGCCAGCAGTGCTAGACCCTCTGCAGATACGCAGTATTTT
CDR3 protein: CASSARPSADTQYF

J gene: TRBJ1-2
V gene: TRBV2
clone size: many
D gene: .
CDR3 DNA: TGTGCCAGCAGTGATTTACAGGGTCAAGGCTACACCTTC
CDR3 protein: CASSDLQGQGYTF

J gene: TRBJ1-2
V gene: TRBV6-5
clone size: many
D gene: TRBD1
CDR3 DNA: TGTGCCAGCAGAGGGGGACAGAACTATGGCTACACCTTC
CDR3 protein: CASRGGQNYGYTF

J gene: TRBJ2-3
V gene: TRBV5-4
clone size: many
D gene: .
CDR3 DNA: TGTGCCAGCAGCTCCGGGGTAACCACAGATACGCAGTATTTT
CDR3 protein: CASSSGVTTDTQYF

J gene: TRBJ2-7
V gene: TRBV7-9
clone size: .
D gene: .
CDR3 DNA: TGTGCCAGCAGCTTATTTGCTTCAGGGAATTACGAGCAGTACTTC
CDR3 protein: CASSLFASGNYEQYF

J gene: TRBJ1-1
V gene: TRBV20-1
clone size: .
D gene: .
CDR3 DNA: TGCAGTGCTAGTTCACCTACAGGGTTGAACACTGAAGCTTTCTTT
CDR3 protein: CSASSPTGLNTEAFF

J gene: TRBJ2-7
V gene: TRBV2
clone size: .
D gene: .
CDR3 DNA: TGTGCCGGCTCACCCAGCGGCGCGAACCTTAGCCTCGAGCAGTACTTC
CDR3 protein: CAGSPSGANLSLEQYF

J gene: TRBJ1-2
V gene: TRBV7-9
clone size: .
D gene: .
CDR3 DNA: TGTGCCAGCAGCTTAGGGGGTATGGATGGCTACACCTTC
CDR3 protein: CASSLGGMDGYTF

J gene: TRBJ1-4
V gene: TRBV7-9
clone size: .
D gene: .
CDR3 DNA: TGTGCCAGCAGCCACCGGGACATTAATGAAAAACTGTTTTTT
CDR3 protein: CASSHRDINEKLFF

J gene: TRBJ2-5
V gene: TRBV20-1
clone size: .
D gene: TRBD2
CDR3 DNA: TGCAGTGCTAGCCGGACTAGCGGGGGCAACTGGGAGACCCAGTACTTC
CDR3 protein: CSASRTSGGNWETQYF

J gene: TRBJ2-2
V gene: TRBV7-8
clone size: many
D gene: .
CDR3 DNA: TGTGCCAGCAGCTTAAGGGTAGAGACCGGGGAGCTGTTTTTT
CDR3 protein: CASSLRVETGELFF

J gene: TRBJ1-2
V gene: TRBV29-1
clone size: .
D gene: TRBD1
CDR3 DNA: TGCAGCGTTGAATCTGGACAGGGGGAGGGCTACACCTTC
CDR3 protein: CSVESGQGEGYTF

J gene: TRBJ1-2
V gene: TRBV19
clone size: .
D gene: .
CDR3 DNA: TGTGCCAGTAGTCTCGGACGGAACTATGGCTACACCTTC
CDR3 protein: CASSLGRNYGYTF

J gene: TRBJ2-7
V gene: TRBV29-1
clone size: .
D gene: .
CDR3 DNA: TGCAGCGTTGAGGGTTACGAGCAGTACTTC
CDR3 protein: CSVEGYEQYF

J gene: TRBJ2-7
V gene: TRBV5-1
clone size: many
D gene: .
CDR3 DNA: TGCGCCAGCAGCTGGGATACGCTGAGGGGAGTAGGCTCCTACGAGCAGTACTTC
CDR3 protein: CASSWDTLRGVGSYEQYF

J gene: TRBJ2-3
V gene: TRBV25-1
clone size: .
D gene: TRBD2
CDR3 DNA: TGTGCCAGCAGACCCCTTCGGTTAGCGGGGGAAACTAGCACAGATACGCAGTATTTT
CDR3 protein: CASRPLRLAGETSTDTQYF

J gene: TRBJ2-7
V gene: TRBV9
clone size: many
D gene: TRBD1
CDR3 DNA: TGTGCCAGCAGCGGACGGACAGGGGGGATTTACTTC
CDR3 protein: CASSGRTGGIYF

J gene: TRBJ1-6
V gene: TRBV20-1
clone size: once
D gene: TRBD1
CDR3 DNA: TGCAGTGCCGGGGGACAGGGAAATTCACCCCTCCACTTT
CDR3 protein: CSAGGQGNSPLHF

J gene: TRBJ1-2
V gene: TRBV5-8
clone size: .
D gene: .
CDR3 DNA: TGTGCCAGCAGCTTGCGTTCGGACGATAACTATGGCTACACCTTC
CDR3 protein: CASSLRSDDNYGYTF

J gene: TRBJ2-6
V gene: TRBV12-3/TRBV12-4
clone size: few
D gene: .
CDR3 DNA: TGTGCCAGCAGGCGGACAGCGATGCACTCTGGGGCCAACGTCCTGACTTTC
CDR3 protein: CASRRTAMHSGANVLTF

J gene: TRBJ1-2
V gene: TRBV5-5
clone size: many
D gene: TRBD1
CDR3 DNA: TGTGCCAGCAGCTGGGATCCCGGGACAGGGGATGGCTACACCTTC
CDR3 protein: CASSWDPGTGDGYTF

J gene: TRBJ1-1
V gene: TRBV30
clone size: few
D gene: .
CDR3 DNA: TGTGCCTGGAGCGATACCCCTCCTGAAGCTTTCTTT
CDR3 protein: CAWSDTPPEAFF

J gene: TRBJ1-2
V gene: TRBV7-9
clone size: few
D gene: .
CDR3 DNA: TGTGCCGGCAGCCCCGGGCAGGGAGATGGCTACACCTTC
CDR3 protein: CAGSPGQGDGYTF

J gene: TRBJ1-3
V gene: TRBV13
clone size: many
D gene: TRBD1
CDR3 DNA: TGTGCCAGCAGCCGGGGACAGTCACCAAACACCATATATTTT
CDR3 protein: CASSRGQSPNTIYF